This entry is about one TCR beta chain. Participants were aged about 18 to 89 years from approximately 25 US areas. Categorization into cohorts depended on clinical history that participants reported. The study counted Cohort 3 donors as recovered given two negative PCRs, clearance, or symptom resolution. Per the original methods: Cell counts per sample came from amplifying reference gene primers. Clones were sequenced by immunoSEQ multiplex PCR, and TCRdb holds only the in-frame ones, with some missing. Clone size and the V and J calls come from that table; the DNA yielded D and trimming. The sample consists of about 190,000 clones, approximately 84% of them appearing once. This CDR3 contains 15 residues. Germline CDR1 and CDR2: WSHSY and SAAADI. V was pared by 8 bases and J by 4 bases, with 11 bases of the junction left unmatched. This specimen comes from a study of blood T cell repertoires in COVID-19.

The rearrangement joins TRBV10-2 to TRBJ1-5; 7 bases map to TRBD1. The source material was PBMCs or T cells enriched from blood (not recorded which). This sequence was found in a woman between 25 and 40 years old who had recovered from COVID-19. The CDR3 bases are TGCGCCAGCCATGGGTCGGACAGGACGAATCAGCCCCAGCATTTT. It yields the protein CASHGSDRTNQPQHF.